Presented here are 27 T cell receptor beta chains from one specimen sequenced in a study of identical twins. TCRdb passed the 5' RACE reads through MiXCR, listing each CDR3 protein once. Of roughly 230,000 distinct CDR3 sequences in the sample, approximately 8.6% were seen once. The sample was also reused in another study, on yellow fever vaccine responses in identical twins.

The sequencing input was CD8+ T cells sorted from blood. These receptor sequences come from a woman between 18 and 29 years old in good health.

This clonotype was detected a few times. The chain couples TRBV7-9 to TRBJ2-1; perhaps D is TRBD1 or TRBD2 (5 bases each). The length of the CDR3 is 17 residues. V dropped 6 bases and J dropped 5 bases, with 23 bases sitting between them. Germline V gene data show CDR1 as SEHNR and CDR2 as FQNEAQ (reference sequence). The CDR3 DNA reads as TGTGCCAGCAGAAAATATCCGGGACCCTCACCCAACAATGAGCAGTTCTTC. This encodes CASRKYPGPSPNNEQFF.

CDR3 DNA sequence: TGTGCCAGCAGCCAAGATACTAGCGGGGGCCGGAACACCGGGGAGCTGTTTTTT. Translated, it gives CASSQDTSGGRNTGELFF. The chain carries TRBV4-2 and TRBJ2-2; 11 bases match TRBD2. There are 18 residues in the CDR3. Germline lookup yields CDR1 LGHNA and CDR2 YNFKEQ. After removal of 0 bases from V and 1 base from J, the junction contained 4 bases not matched to a gene.

The CDR3 DNA reads TGCAGTGCGACCGGGACTAGCGGGACCGACTACAATGAGCAGTTCTTC. It translates to CSATGTSGTDYNEQFF. The J gene is TRBJ2-1, the V gene TRBV20-1, with 13 bases matching TRBD2. The CDR3 is 16 residues long. Germline loops: CDR1 DFQATT, CDR2 SNEGSKA (reference sequence). Unmatched junction bases numbered 8, after V lost 6 bases and J lost 3 bases.

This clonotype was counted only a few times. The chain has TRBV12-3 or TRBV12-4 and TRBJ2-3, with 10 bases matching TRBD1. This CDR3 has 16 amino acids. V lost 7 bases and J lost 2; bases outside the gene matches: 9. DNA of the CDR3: TGTGCCAGCACCAGGACAGGGGGTTATCACACAGATACGCAGTATTTT. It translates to CASTRTGGYHTDTQYF.

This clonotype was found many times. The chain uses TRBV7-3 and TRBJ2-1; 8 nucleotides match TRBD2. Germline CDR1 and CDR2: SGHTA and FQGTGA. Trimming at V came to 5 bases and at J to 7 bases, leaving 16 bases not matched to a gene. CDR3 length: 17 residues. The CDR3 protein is CASSPAAAGGAGNEQFF. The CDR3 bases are TGTGCCAGCAGCCCCGCCGCGGCCGGGGGGGCAGGTAATGAGCAGTTCTTC.

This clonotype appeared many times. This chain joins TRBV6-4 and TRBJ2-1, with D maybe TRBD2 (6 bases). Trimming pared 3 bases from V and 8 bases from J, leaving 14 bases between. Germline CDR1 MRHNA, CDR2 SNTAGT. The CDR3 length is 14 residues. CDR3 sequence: CASSDSGEVDEQFF. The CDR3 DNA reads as TGTGCCAGCAGTGATAGTGGGGAGGTGGATGAGCAGTTCTTC.

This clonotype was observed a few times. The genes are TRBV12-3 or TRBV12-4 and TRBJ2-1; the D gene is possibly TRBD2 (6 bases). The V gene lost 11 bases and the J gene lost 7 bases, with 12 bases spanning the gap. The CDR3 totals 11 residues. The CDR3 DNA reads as TGTGCCGGAGGGACGATGAATGAGCAGTTCTTC. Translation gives CAGGTMNEQFF.

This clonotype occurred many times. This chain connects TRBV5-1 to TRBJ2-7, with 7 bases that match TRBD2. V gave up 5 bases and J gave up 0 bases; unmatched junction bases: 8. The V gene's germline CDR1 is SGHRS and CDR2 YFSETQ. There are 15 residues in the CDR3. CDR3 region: CASSTAGDSSYEQYF. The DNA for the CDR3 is TGCGCCAGCAGTACCGCGGGAGATAGCTCCTACGAGCAGTACTTC.

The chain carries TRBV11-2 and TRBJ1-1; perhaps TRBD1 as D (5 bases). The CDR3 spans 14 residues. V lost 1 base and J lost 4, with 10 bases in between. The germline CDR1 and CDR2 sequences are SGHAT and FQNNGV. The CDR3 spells CASSLARVSTEAFF. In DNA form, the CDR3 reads TGTGCCAGCAGCTTAGCCAGGGTGAGCACTGAAGCTTTCTTT. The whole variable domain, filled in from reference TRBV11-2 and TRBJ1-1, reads EAGVAQSPRYKIIEKRQSVAFWCNPISGHATLYWYQQILGQGPKLLIQFQNNGVVDDSQLPKDRFSAERLKGVDSTLKIQPAKLEDSAVYLCASSLARVSTEAFFGQGTRLTVV.

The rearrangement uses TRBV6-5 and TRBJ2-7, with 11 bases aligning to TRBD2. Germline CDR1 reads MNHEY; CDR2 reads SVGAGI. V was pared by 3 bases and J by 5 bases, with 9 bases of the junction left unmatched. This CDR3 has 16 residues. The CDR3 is CASSYTDSGRVHEQYF. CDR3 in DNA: TGTGCCAGCAGTTATACAGATAGCGGGAGGGTTCACGAGCAGTACTTC.

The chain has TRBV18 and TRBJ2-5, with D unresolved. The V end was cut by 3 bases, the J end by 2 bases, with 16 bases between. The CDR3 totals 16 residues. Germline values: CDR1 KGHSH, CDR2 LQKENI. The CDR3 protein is CASSPLAGERQETQYF. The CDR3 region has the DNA TGTGCCAGCTCACCCCTGGCCGGTGAAAGGCAAGAGACCCAGTACTTC.

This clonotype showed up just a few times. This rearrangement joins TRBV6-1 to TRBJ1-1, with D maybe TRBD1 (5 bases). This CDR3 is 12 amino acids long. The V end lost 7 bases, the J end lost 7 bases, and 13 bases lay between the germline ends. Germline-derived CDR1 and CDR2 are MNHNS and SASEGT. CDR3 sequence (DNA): TGTGCCAGCACCGGGGGGGACCTTGAAGCTTTCTTT. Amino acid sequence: CASTGGDLEAFF.

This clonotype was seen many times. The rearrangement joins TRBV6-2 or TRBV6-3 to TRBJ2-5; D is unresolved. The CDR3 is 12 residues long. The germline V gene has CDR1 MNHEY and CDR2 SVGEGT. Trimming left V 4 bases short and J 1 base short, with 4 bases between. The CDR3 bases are TGTGCCAGCAGTTCCATCCAAGAGACCCAGTACTTC. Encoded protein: CASSSIQETQYF.

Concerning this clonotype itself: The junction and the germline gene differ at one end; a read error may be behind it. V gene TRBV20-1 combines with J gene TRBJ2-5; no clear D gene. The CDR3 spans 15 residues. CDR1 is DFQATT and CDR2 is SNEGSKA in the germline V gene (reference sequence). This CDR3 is CSARDPEVPQEIQYF. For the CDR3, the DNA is TGCAGTGCTAGAGATCCGGAAGTACCTCAAGAGATCCAGTACTTC.

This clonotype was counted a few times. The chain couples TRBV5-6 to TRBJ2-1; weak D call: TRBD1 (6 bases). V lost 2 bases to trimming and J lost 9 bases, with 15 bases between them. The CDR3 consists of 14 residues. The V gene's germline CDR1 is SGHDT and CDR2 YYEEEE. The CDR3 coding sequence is TGTGCCAGCAGCTTTGGTTCAGGGGTCGGTGAGCAGTTCTTC. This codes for CASSFGSGVGEQFF. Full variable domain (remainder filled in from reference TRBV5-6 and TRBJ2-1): DAGVTQSPTHLIKTRGQQVTLRCSPKSGHDTVSWYQQALGQGPQFIFQYYEEEERQRGNFPDRFSGHQFPNYSSELNVNALLLGDSALYLCASSFGSGVGEQFFGPGTRLTVL.

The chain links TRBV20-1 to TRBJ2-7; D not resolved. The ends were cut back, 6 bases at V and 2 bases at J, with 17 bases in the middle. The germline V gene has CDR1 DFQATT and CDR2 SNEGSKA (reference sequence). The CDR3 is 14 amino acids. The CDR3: CSAPGRSHAYEQYF. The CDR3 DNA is TGCAGTGCCCCTGGCCGGAGTCACGCCTACGAGCAGTACTTC.

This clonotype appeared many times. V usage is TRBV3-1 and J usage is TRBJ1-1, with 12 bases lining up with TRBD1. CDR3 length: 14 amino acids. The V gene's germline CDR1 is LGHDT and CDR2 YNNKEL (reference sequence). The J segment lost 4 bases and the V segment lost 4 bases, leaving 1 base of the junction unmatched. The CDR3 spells CASSPGQGATEAFF. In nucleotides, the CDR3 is TGTGCCAGCAGCCCGGGACAGGGGGCCACTGAAGCTTTCTTT.

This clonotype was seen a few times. In DNA form, the CDR3 reads TGTGCCACCAGTCCCGACAGGGGTTTGAGGAATGAGCAGTTCTTC. It encodes CATSPDRGLRNEQFF. J is TRBJ2-1 and V is TRBV24-1; 8 nucleotides line up with TRBD1. The V and J ends lost 6 bases and 7 bases, in that order; junction bases with no gene match: 10. CDR3 length: 15 residues. Germline V CDR1 and CDR2: KGHDR, SFDVKD.

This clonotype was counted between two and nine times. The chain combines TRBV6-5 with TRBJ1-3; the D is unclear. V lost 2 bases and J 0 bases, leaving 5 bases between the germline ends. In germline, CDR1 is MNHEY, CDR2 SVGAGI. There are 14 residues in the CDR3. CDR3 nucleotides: TGTGCCAGCAGTTACGGAGACTCTGGAAACACCATATATTTT. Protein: CASSYGDSGNTIYF.

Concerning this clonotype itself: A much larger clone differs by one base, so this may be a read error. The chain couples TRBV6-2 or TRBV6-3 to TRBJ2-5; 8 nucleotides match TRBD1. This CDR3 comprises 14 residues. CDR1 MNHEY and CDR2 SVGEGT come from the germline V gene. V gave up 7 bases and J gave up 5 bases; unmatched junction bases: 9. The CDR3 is CASTNRGFAETQYF. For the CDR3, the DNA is TGTGCCAGCACCAACAGGGGGTTCGCGGAGACCCAGTACTTC.

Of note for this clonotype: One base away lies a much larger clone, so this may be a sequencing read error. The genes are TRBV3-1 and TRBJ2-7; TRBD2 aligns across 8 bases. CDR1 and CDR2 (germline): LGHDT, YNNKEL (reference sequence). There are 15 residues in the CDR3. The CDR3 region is CASCQPLAGSYEQYF. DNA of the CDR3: TGTGCCAGCTGCCAACCCCTAGCGGGTTCCTACGAGCAGTACTTC.

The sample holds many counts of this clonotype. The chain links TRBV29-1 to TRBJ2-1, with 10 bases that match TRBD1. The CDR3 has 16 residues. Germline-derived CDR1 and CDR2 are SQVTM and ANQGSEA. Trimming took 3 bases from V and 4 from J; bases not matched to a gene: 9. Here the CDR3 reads CSVEGNRDRGYNEQFF. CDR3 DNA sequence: TGCAGCGTTGAGGGTAACAGGGACAGGGGATACAATGAGCAGTTCTTC.

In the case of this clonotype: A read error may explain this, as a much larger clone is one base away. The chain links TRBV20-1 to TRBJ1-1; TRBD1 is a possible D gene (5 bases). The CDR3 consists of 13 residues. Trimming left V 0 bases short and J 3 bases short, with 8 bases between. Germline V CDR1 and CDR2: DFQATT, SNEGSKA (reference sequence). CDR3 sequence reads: CSARDGGDTEAFF. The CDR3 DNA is TGCAGTGCTAGAGATGGGGGGGACACTGAAGCTTTCTTT.

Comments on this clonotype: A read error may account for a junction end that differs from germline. The CDR3 sequence is CASTQTRGGRETQYF. CDR3 sequence (DNA): TGCGCCAGCACCCAAACCCGCGGGGGCCGGGAGACCCAGTACTTC. The chain combines TRBV4-3 with TRBJ2-5, with D possibly TRBD2 on 7 matching bases. This CDR3 has 15 residues. Germline assignment: CDR1 LGHNA and CDR2 YSLEER.

CDR3 DNA: TGCGCCAGCAGCCAAGTAGGTCCCGGGGAGCTGTTTTTT. It specifies CASSQVGPGELFF. The chain links TRBV4-3 to TRBJ2-2; D ambiguous. This CDR3 has 13 residues. CDR1 is LGHNA, CDR2 YSLEER, per germline. Trimming stripped 1 base from V and 6 bases from J, with 6 bases between.

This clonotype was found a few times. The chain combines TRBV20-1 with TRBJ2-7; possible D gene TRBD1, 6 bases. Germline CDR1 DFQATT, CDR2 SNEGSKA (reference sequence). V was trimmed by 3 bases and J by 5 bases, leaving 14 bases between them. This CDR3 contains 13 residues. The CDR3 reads CSASDWGHDEQYF. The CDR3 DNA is TGCAGTGCTAGTGATTGGGGGCACGACGAGCAGTACTTC.

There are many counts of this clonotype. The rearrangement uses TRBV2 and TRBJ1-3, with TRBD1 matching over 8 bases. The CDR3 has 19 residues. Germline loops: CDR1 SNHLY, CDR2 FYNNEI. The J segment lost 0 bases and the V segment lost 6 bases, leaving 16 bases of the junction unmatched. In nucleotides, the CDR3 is TGTGCCAGCAGAGAGCACGAAAGACGACAGGGGAACTCTGGAAACACCATATATTTT. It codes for CASREHERRQGNSGNTIYF.